This TCR beta chain stems from a study of blood T cell repertoires in COVID-19. Turning to the study itself: There were acute and convalescent COVID-19 samples, and they came from the United States, Italy and Spain.

Trimming shortened V by 5 bases and J by 2 bases, and 10 bases separated the two germline ends. CDR1 is SGHTA and CDR2 is FQGTGA in the germline V gene. The CDR3 is 15 residues long. Assignments of participants to cohorts depended upon their own reported clinical history. As originally analysed: Amplification from reference gene primers served as the basis for estimated nucleated cell counts. Sequencing was performed with immunoSEQ multiplex PCR; in TCRdb, only in-frame clones are kept and a portion is missing. D and trimming were read from the DNA, whereas the V and J calls and clone size are those reported in that table. The sample holds approximately 150,000 clones; around 82% are singletons and the top ten take around 18%.

The clonotype comes from a man aged 60 to 69 who had recovered from COVID-19. Sequencing used PBMCs or T cells enriched from blood (not recorded which). V gene TRBV7-3 combines with J gene TRBJ2-6; no clear D. CDR3 sequence: CASSPNGPGANVLTF. DNA for the CDR3: TGTGCCAGCAGCCCCAATGGCCCTGGGGCCAACGTCCTGACTTTC. The variable domain in full, with the rest retrieved from reference TRBV7-3 and TRBJ2-6, is GAGVSQTPSNKVTEKGKYVELRCDPISGHTALYWYRQSLGQGPEFLIYFQGTGAADDSGLPNDRFFAVRPEGSVSTLKIQRTERGDSAVYLCASSPNGPGANVLTFGAGSRLTVL.